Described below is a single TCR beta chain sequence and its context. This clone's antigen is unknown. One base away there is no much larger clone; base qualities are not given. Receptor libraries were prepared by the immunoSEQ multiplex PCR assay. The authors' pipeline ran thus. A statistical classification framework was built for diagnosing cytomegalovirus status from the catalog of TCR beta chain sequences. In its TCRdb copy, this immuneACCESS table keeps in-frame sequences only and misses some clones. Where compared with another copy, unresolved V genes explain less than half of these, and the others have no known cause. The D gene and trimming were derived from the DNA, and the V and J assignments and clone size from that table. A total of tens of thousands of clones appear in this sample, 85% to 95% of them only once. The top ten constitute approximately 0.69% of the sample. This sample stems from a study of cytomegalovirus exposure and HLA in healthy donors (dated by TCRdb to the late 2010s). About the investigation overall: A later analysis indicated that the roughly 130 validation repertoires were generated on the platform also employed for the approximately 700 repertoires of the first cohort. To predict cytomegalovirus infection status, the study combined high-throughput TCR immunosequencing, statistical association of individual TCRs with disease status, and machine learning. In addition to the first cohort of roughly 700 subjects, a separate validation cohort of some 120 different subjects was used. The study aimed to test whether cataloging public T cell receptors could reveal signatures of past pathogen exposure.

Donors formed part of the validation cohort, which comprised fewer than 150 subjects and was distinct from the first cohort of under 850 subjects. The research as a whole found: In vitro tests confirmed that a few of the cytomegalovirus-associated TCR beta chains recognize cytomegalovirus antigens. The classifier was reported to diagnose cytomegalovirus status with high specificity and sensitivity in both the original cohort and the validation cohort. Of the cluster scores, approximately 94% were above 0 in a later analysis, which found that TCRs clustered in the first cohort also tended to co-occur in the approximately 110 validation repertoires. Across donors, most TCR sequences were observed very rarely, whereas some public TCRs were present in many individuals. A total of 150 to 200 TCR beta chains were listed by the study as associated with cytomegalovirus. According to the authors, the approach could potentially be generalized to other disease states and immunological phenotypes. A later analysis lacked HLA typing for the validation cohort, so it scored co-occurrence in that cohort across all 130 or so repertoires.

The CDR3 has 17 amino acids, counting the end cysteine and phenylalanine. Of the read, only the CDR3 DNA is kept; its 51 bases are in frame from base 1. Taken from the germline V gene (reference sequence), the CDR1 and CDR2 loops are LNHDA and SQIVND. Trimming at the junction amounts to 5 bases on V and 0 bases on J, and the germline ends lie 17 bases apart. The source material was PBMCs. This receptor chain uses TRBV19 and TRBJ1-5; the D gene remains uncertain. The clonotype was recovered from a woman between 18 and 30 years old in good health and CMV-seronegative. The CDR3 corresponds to CASSPRRMQTSNQPQHF. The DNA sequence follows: TGTGCCAGTAGTCCTAGGAGGATGCAGACTAGCAATCAGCCCCAGCATTTT.